The 21 T cell receptor beta chains reported below all come from one sample, sequenced in a study of T cell changes during pregnancy in multiple sclerosis. Profiling relied on immunoSEQ multiplex PCR, and the TCRdb table lists in-frame clones only, not all of them. Of 20,000 or so clones listed, 86% are singletons. Sequencing used CD8+ T cells from peripheral blood mononuclear cells, obtained in the third trimester of pregnancy. All receptors derive from a female donor in good health, enrolled as a control in a pregnancy study.

By its share, this clone is medium-sized. The chain recombines TRBV18 with TRBJ1-1, with TRBD1 identical over 7 bases. Germline CDR1 reads KGHSH; CDR2 reads LQKENI. The CDR3 sequence is 15 residues long. Trimming took 2 bases from V and 0 from J; bases not matched to a gene: 3. The DNA for the CDR3 is TGTGCCAGCTCACCATGGCAGGGGGTGAACACTGAAGCTTTCTTT. Its protein product is CASSPWQGVNTEAFF.

Only one count was recorded for this clone. The chain carries TRBV7-9 and TRBJ2-1; TRBD2 matches at 14 bases. CDR1 and CDR2 (germline): SEHNR, FQNEAQ (reference sequence). This CDR3 has 17 residues. J was trimmed by 7 bases and V by 4 bases; bases with no gene match: 9. Here the CDR3 reads CASSSYPGLAGVNEQFF. The CDR3 nucleotides are TGTGCCAGCAGCTCCTATCCGGGACTAGCGGGGGTAAATGAGCAGTTCTTC.

The chain employs TRBV9 and TRBJ1-2; TRBD1 agrees at 7 bases. CDR1 and CDR2 from the germline V gene are SGDLS and YYNGEE. With V trimmed by 0 bases and J by 2 bases, 7 bases remained unmatched. CDR3 length equals 16 residues. CDR3 sequence: CASSVAPDRTNYGYTF. The CDR3 nucleotides are TGTGCCAGCAGCGTAGCCCCGGACAGGACAAACTATGGCTACACCTTC.

The genes are TRBV27 and TRBJ2-3; D is unresolved. Germline V gives CDR1 MNHEY, CDR2 SMNVEV (reference sequence). The V end was cut by 7 bases, the J end by 2 bases, with 10 bases between. The CDR3 runs to 13 residues. The CDR3 coding sequence is TGTGCCAGCACCTCCCTTTTCACAGATACGCAGTATTTT. The encoded protein is CASTSLFTDTQYF.

The DNA of the CDR3 is TGTGCCAGCAGCGTAGGGGACAGCCAGCCCCAGCATTTT. Translating it yields CASSVGDSQPQHF. V and J are TRBV9 and TRBJ1-5; 7 bases fit TRBD1. Trimming cost V 0 bases and J 7 bases; bases outside gene matches: 1. Germline CDR1 SGDLS, CDR2 YYNGEE. The CDR3 spans 13 residues.

J is TRBJ2-1 and V is TRBV5-4, with 11 bases identical to TRBD2. CDR3 size: 16 residues. V trimming: 4 bases; J trimming: 3 bases; junction bases outside the gene matches: 6. Germline V gene data show CDR1 as SGHNT and CDR2 as YYREEE (reference sequence). Written as DNA, the CDR3 is TGTGCCAGCAGCCACCTAGCGGGGGGCCTCTACAATGAGCAGTTCTTC. This translates into CASSHLAGGLYNEQFF.

This clone has a single count. J is TRBJ2-7 and V is TRBV27, with TRBD1 matching 7 bases. With V trimmed by 4 bases and J by 0 bases, 6 bases remained unmatched. The CDR3 is made up of 15 amino acids. Per the germline V gene, CDR1 is MNHEY and CDR2 is SMNVEV (reference sequence). Written as DNA, the CDR3 is TGTGCCAGCAGTTCGGACAGGTCACGCTCCTACGAGCAGTACTTC. It specifies CASSSDRSRSYEQYF.

The chain is built from TRBV13 and TRBJ2-1, with 7 positions matching TRBD1. The CDR3 is made up of 14 amino acids. V lost 5 bases to trimming and J lost 8 bases; unmatched junction nucleotides: 9. CDR1 and CDR2 from the germline V gene are PRHDT and FYEKMQ (reference sequence). The CDR3 DNA follows: TGTGCCAGCAGCCCCCCCGACAGGGAGCATGAGCAGTTCTTC. Its translation is CASSPPDREHEQFF.

The chain links TRBV11-2 to TRBJ2-7; 7 positions agree with TRBD2. The CDR3 runs 13 residues. The V segment lost 7 bases and the J segment 6 bases; nucleotides outside the gene matches: 9. Germline assignment: CDR1 SGHAT and CDR2 FQNNGV. CDR3 nucleotide sequence: TGTGCCAGCACCGCCGCGGGGGATCCCGAGCAGTACTTC. Translated: CASTAAGDPEQYF.

The chain is built from TRBV7-9 and TRBJ2-6, with D maybe TRBD1 (7 bases). V dropped 5 bases and J dropped 2 bases, with 10 bases sitting between them. This CDR3 spans 15 amino acids. Germline values: CDR1 SEHNR, CDR2 FQNEAQ (reference sequence). As DNA, the CDR3 is TGTGCCAGCAGCCCAGGGGGGACTGGGGCCAACGTCCTGACTTTC. Translated, it gives CASSPGGTGANVLTF.

This chain joins TRBV30 and TRBJ2-2, with no clear D. Trimming took off 3 bases at V and 6 bases at J, with 5 bases between the two ends. Germline V gene lookup returns CDR1 GTSNPN and CDR2 SVGIG (reference sequence). The CDR3 is made up of 11 amino acids. CDR3 nucleotide sequence: TGTGCCTGGAGAAGCGCCGGGGAGCTGTTTTTT. It yields the protein CAWRSAGELFF.

Judged by abundance, this clone is medium-sized. This chain connects TRBV4-1 to TRBJ1-5, with D possibly matching TRBD1 (5 bases). V shed 8 bases and J shed 0 bases, with 17 bases lying between them. The CDR3 length is 16 residues. Germline loops: CDR1 MGHRA, CDR2 YSYEKL. The CDR3 DNA reads as TGCGCCAGCGGACCCGGGGGAGGTTATAGCAATCAGCCCCAGCATTTT. This encodes CASGPGGGYSNQPQHF.

Of note for this clone: The junction departs from germline at one end; a sequencing error may be responsible. DNA for the CDR3: TGTGCCGGCAGCTTAGTGGCGGGGGCAAATGGCTACACCTTC. It yields the protein CAGSLVAGANGYTF. The V gene is TRBV13, the J gene TRBJ1-2; weak D call: TRBD1 (6 bases). The germline V gene encodes CDR1 PRHDT and CDR2 FYEKMQ (reference sequence). The CDR3 consists of 14 residues. The whole variable domain, remainder taken from reference TRBV13 and TRBJ1-2, is AAGVIQSPRHLIKEKRETATLKCYPIPRHDTVYWYQQGPGQDPQFLISFYEKMQSDKGSIPDRFSAQQFSDYHSELNMSSLELGDSALYFCAGSLVAGANGYTFGSGTRLTVV.

This chain links TRBV2 with TRBJ2-7; 8 nucleotides line up with TRBD1. Germline trimming cut 2 bases from V and 2 bases from J; bases unmatched to any gene: 8. Looked up from germline, CDR1 is SNHLY and CDR2 is FYNNEI. The CDR3 loop spans 16 amino acids. CDR3 loop: CASSELYGTGPYEQYF. The DNA of the CDR3 is TGTGCCAGCAGTGAACTCTACGGGACAGGACCCTACGAGCAGTACTTC.

The rearrangement joins TRBV28 to TRBJ2-4; D is unclear. V was shortened by 6 bases and J by 7 bases, with 13 bases between the two germline ends. The CDR3 runs 13 residues. Germline lookup yields CDR1 MDHEN and CDR2 SYDVKM. The CDR3: CASSGPQRNIQYF. Here the CDR3 DNA reads TGTGCCAGCAGCGGTCCTCAGAGGAACATTCAGTACTTC.

This clone was found once. This chain links TRBV29-1 with TRBJ2-2; D may be TRBD2 (6 bases). This CDR3 comprises 13 residues. V lost 6 bases, J lost 8 bases, and 16 bases lay in between. The germline CDR1 and CDR2 sequences are SQVTM and ANQGSEA. CDR3 sequence (DNA): TGCAGCGTCGGGGGACCGAACGTGGGGGAGCTGTTTTTT. Its translation is CSVGGPNVGELFF.

V usage is TRBV13 and J usage is TRBJ1-2; 10 positions agree with TRBD1. Germline values: CDR1 PRHDT, CDR2 FYEKMQ (reference sequence). The CDR3 length is 13 residues. The V gene end was trimmed by 10 bases and the J gene end by 7 bases; junction bases not matched to a gene: 9. The CDR3 DNA reads as TGTGCCACCCGACAGGGGGCTGAGGTTGGCTACACCTTC. It yields the protein CATRQGAEVGYTF.

The rearrangement uses TRBV9 and TRBJ2-2, with 7 bases matching TRBD2. This CDR3 spans 17 amino acids. Germline CDR1 and CDR2: SGDLS and YYNGEE. V shed 3 bases, J shed 7 bases, and the junction held 15 bases outside the gene matches. CDR3 nucleotide sequence: TGTGCCAGCAGCGCCCCTCGTGGGGGGGTGGACCGCGGGGAGCTGTTTTTT. Its protein is CASSAPRGGVDRGELFF.

This clone is a singleton in its sample. The chain combines TRBV6-6 with TRBJ2-1; 11 bases agree with TRBD2. Germline loops: CDR1 MNHNY, CDR2 SVGAGI (reference sequence). The CDR3 consists of 14 residues. V dropped 6 bases and J dropped 7; count of bases not matched to a gene: 5. The CDR3 is CASRASGGTNEQFF. For the CDR3, the DNA is TGTGCCAGCAGGGCTAGCGGGGGGACGAATGAGCAGTTCTTC.

The rearrangement joins TRBV4-3 to TRBJ2-3; 10 nucleotides agree with TRBD2. Looked up from germline, CDR1 is LGHNA and CDR2 is YSLEER. V lost 0 bases and J lost 3; bases outside the gene matches: 6. The CDR3 loop spans 17 amino acids. The CDR3 here is CASSQDSSGGATDTQYF. CDR3 DNA: TGCGCCAGCAGCCAAGATTCAAGCGGGGGGGCAACAGATACGCAGTATTTT.

V usage is TRBV7-2 and J usage is TRBJ2-7, with 10 nucleotides matching TRBD1. The CDR3 length is 14 residues. The trim removed 4 bases at V and 7 bases at J, leaving 7 bases unmatched. Per the germline V gene, CDR1 is SGHTA and CDR2 is FQGNSA. The CDR3 sequence is CASSSGQGYGEQYF. As DNA, the CDR3 is TGTGCCAGCAGCTCGGGACAGGGGTACGGTGAGCAGTACTTC.